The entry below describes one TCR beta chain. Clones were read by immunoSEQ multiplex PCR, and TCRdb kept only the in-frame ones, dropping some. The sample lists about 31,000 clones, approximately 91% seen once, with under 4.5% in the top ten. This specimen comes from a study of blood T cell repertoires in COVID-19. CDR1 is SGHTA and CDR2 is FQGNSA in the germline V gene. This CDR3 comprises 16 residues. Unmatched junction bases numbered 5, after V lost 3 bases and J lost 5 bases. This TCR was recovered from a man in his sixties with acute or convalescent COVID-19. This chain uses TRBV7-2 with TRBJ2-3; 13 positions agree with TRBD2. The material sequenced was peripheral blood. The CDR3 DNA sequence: TGTGCCAGCAGCTTCGTACTAGCGGGAGGGGTAGATACGCAGTATTTT. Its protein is CASSFVLAGGVDTQYF.